This entry features one TCR beta chain sequence. The diagnostic basis comprised clinical symptoms, serum thyroxine and TRAb, thyroid ultrasound and orbital computed tomography. The authors obtained PBMCs from 9 to 10 ml of fresh peripheral blood. These data originate in a study of T cells in Graves' hyperthyroidism and ophthalmopathy. Study details: Blood was drawn when the patient was first diagnosed and still untreated.

TCR beta CDR3 region amplification was performed from RNA transcripts. The HTBI primer set drove a first-round RT-PCR of the TCR CDR3. A single record per CDR3 protein comes from TCRdb applying MiXCR to the multiplex PCR reads. The sample lists about 480,000 distinct CDR3 sequences, 20% to 25% seen once, with around 50% in the top ten. V dropped 0 bases and J dropped 9 bases, with 16 bases sitting between them. The CDR3 contains 14 residues. Germline assignment: CDR1 SGHRS and CDR2 YFSETQ. The sequencing sample was made of blood. The sequence came from a woman in her 70s with Graves' ophthalmopathy. V and J are TRBV5-1 and TRBJ2-7; either TRBD1 or TRBD2 may supply D (5 bases each). CDR3 region: CASSLAPRDGGQYF. CDR3 bases: TGCGCCAGCAGCTTGGCACCCCGCGATGGGGGGCAGTACTTC.